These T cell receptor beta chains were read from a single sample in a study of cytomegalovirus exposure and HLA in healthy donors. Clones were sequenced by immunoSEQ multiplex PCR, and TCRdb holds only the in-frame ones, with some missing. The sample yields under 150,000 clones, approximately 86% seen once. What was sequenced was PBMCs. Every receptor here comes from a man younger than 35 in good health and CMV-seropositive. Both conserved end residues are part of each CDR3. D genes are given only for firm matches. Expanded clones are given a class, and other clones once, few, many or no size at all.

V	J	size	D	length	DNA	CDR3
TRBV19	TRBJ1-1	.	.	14	TGTGCCAGTAGTATTGGGCAGACGAACACTGAAGCTTTCTTT	CASSIGQTNTEAFF
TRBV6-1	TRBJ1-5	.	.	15	TGTGCCACTAACCCGGGACTCAATAGCAATCAGCCCCAGCATTTT	CATNPGLNSNQPQHF
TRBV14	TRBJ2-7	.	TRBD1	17	TGTGCCAGCAGCCAAGGGGAGGTACAGGGGGCTCCCTACGAGCAGTACTTC	CASSQGEVQGAPYEQYF
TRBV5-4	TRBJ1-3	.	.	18	TGTGCCAGCAGACGGGACATAAGGGATGCCGAGAACGGAAACACCATATATTTT	CASRRDIRDAENGNTIYF
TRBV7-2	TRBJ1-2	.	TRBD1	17	TGTGCCAGCAGCTTAGTGAGGTCAGGGGGCGCACACTATGGCTACACCTTC	CASSLVRSGGAHYGYTF
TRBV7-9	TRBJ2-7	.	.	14	TGTGCCAGCAGCTTGAGGGGACTTGACTACGAGCAGTACTTC	CASSLRGLDYEQYF
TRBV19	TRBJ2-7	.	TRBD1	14	TGTGCCAGTAGTATAGGGGACAGCCTCTACGAGCAGTACTTC	CASSIGDSLYEQYF
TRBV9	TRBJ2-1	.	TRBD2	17	TGTGCCAGCAGCGTAAGGGTTGGGGGACTAGGAATCGATGAGCAGTTCTTC	CASSVRVGGLGIDEQFF
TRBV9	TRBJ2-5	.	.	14	TGTGCCAGCAGCCGCGGCGGGATACAAGAGACCCAGTACTTC	CASSRGGIQETQYF
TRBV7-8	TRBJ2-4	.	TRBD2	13	TGTGCCAGCAGCTCAAGCGGGAGTGGCATTCAGTACTTC	CASSSSGSGIQYF
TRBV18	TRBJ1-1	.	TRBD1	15	TGTGCCAGCTCACCTCGACAGGGTTTGGACACTGAAGCTTTCTTT	CASSPRQGLDTEAFF
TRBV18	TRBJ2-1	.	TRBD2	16	TGTGCCAGCTCACCAAGCGGGGGCCTTTCCTACAATGAGCAGTTCTTC	CASSPSGGLSYNEQFF
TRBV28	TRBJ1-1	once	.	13	TGTGCCAGCAGTTTCCCCGGGAGGGAAGAAGCTTTCTTT	CASSFPGREEAFF
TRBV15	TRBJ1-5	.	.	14	TGTGCCACCAGCAGAGATCTAGGCAATCAGCCCCAGCATTTT	CATSRDLGNQPQHF
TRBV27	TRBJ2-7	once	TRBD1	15	TGTGCCAGCAGCCGAACCGGGACAGGGGCCTACGAGCAGTACTTC	CASSRTGTGAYEQYF
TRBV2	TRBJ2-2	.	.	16	TGTGCCAGAACTAGCAGCGAACAGGATTACACCGGGGAGCTGTTTTTT	CARTSSEQDYTGELFF
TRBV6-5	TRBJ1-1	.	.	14	TGTGCCAGCAGTTACGCAGGGTTGAGCACTGAAGCTTTCTTT	CASSYAGLSTEAFF
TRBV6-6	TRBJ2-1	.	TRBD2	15	TGTGCCAGCAGACACCCGGGACTAGGTATTCATGAGCAGTTCTTC	CASRHPGLGIHEQFF
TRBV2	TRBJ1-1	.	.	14	TGTGCCAGCAGTGACTCAGGGGATGGCACTGAAGCTTTCTTT	CASSDSGDGTEAFF
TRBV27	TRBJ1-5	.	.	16	TGTGCCAGCAGTACTTCAAGAGACAGGCTCAATCAGCCCCAGCATTTT	CASSTSRDRLNQPQHF
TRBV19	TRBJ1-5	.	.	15	TGTGCCAGTATGAAGGGGCAGGGTTTCAATCAGCCCCAGCATTTT	CASMKGQGFNQPQHF
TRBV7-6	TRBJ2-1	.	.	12	TGTGCCAGCAGCTCTGGGCCCTTGGAGCAGTTCTTC	CASSSGPLEQFF
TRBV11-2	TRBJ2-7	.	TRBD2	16	TGTGCCAGCAGGACTAGCGGGAGGCGTAACTCAGGCGAGCAGTACTTC	CASRTSGRRNSGEQYF
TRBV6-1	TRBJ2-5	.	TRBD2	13	TGTGCCAGCAAGACTAGCGGGGCCGAGACCCAGTACTTC	CASKTSGAETQYF
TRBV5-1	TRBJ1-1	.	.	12	TGCGCCAGCAGCGAAGGGGTCACTGAAGCTTTCTTT	CASSEGVTEAFF
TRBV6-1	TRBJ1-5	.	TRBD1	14	TGTGCCAGCACCGGGACAGGGGCTTATCAGCCCCAGCATTTT	CASTGTGAYQPQHF
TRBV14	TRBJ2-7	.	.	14	TGTGCCAGCAGCCTGATCACAGGCTCCTACGAGCAGTACTTC	CASSLITGSYEQYF
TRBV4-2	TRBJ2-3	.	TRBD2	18	TGTGCCAGCAGCCAAGCCTTCTCCCGACTAGCGGGCACAGATACGCAGTATTTT	CASSQAFSRLAGTDTQYF
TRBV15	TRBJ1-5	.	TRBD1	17	TGTGCCACCAATACCCTGGGGGACAGAAGGTCTCCTGGGCCCCAGCATTTT	CATNTLGDRRSPGPQHF
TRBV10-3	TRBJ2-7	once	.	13	TGTGCCATCTCCCCCCCAGGGGACTACGAGCAGTACTTC	CAISPPGDYEQYF